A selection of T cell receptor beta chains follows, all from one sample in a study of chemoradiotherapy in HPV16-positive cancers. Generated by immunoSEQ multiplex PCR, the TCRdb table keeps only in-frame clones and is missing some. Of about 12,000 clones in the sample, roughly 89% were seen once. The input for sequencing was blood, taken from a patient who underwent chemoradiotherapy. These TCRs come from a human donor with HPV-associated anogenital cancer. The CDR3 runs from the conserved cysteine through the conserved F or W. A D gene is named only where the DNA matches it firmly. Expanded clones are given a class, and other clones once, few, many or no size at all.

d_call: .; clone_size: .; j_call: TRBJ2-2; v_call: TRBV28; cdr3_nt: TGTGCCAGCAGTTTACGAGGGCAAGTTAACCTGAACACCGGGGAGCTGTTTTTT; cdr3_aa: CASSLRGQVNLNTGELFF
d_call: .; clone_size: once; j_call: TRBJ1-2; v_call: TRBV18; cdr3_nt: TGTGCCAGCTCACCGGGGACTTCCTATGGCTACACCTTC; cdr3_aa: CASSPGTSYGYTF
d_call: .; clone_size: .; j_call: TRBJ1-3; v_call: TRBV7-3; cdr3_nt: TGTGCCAGCAGCTTATGGGGGGAGTCTGGAAACACCATATATTTT; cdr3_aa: CASSLWGESGNTIYF
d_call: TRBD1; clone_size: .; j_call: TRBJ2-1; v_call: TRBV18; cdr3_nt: TGTGCCAGCTCACCGACAGGGTATGAGCAGTTCTTC; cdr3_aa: CASSPTGYEQFF
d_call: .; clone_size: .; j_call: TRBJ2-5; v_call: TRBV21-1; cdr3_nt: TGTGCCATCCTACTAGCGGGATCCCAAGAGACCCAGTACTTC; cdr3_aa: CAILLAGSQETQYF
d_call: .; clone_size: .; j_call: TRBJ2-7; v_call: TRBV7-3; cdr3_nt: TGTGCCAGCAGCACTCAGGGGGGGCTTTACGAGCAGTACTTC; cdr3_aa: CASSTQGGLYEQYF
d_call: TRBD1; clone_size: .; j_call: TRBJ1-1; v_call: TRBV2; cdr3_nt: TGTGCCAGCAGACGATTCTTTAGAGGACAGGATAACACTGAAGCTTTCTTT; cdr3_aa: CASRRFFRGQDNTEAFF
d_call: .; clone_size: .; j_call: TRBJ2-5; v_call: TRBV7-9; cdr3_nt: TGTGCCAGCAGCTTAGGGGCGGAAGAGACCCAGTACTTC; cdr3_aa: CASSLGAEETQYF
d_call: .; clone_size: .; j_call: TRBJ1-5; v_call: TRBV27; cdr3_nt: TGTGCCAGCAGTTTTCAGGGACTCAATCAGCCCCAGCATTTT; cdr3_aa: CASSFQGLNQPQHF
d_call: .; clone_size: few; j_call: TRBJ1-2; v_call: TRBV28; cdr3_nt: TGTGCCAGCAGAAACGACAGAAACTATGGCTACACCTTC; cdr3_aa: CASRNDRNYGYTF
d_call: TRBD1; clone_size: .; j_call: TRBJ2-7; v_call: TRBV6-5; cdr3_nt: TGTGCCAGCATCAGGGGACAGAAATACGAGCAGTACTTC; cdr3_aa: CASIRGQKYEQYF
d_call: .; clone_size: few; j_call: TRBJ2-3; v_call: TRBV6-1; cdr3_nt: TGTGCCAGCACGGTTGGGACGGATACGCAGTATTTT; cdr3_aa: CASTVGTDTQYF
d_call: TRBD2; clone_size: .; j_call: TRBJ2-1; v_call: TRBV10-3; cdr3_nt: TGTGCCATCAGTGACGTCCCCGGGACTAGTTACAATGAGCAGTTCTTC; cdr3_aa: CAISDVPGTSYNEQFF